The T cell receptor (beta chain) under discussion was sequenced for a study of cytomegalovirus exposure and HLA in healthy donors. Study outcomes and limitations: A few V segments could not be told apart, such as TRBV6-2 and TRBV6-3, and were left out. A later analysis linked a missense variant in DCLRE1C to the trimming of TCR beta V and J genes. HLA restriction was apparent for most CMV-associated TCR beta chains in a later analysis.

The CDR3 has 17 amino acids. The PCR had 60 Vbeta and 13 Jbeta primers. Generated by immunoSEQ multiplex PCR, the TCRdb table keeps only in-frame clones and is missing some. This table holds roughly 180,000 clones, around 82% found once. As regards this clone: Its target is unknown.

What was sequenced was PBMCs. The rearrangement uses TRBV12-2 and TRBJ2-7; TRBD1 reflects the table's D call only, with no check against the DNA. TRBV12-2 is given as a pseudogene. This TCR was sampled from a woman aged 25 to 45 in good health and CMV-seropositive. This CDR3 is CASRLGHGQGNSYEQYF. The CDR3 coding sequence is TGTGCAAGTCGCTTAGGGCACGGACAGGGCAACTCCTACGAGCAGTACTTC.